This T cell receptor beta chain was sequenced during a study of shared clonotypes between healthy human individuals. The V gene end was trimmed by 3 bases and the J gene end by 0 bases; junction bases not matched to a gene: 6. Germline V gene data show CDR1 as SGDLS and CDR2 as YYNGEE. This CDR3 comprises 15 residues. Study-wide points: The diversity represented, both genetic and in exposure history, was limited by few donors.

The data were produced by immunoSEQ multiplex PCR, yet TCRdb's version contains in-frame clones alone and is incomplete. Seen here are some 600,000 clones, around 96% observed once, and the top ten hold more than 0.085%. CD45RO-negative, CCR7-selected cells formed the naive CD8 fraction, which excluded terminally differentiated effector memory CD45RA+ cells. To note about this clone: Its antigen is not known.

The receptor was derived from a woman aged 25 to 39 in good health. Input material: naive CD8+ T cells sorted from blood. The chain carries TRBV9 and TRBJ2-7, with TRBD1 matching over 7 bases. CDR3 nucleotides: TGTGCCAGCAGCGAGGGGGCCGGGACCTCCTACGAGCAGTACTTC. Encoded protein: CASSEGAGTSYEQYF.